Listed below are T cell receptor beta chains from one sample, sequenced in a study of T cell responses to AZD1222 COVID-19 vaccine. Profiling relied on immunoSEQ multiplex PCR, and the TCRdb table lists in-frame clones only, not all of them. The table includes fewer than 200,000 clones, approximately 90% detected once. Specimen: peripheral blood, collected 28 days after the second AZD1222 dose. The source is an adult who received the AZD1222 COVID-19 vaccine. Each CDR3 is given with its conserved first and last residue. D genes are given only for firm matches. The size of a clone is reported for some rows only, either as once, few or many, or as a class for expanded clones.

. TRBJ2-5 once TRBV9 TGTGCCAGCAGCCTCAGCCAGGGGTTCCCAGAGACCCAGTACTTC CASSLSQGFPETQYF
TRBD2 TRBJ2-3 . TRBV5-1 TGCGCCAGCAGCTCCGGGACTAGCGCAGATACGCAGTATTTT CASSSGTSADTQYF
. TRBJ1-5 . TRBV28 TGTGCCAGCAGTTTAGGGCTCAGGGGCAATCAGCCCCAGCATTTT CASSLGLRGNQPQHF
TRBD2 TRBJ2-5 . TRBV15 TGTGCCACCAGCAGAGATCTAAGCGGGGGCCGGTACTTC CATSRDLSGGRYF
TRBD2 TRBJ2-4 few TRBV7-2 TGTGCCAGCACCATAGACCCAGGGAGGGGAAACATTCAGTACTTC CASTIDPGRGNIQYF
. TRBJ2-3 . TRBV5-1 TGCGCCAGCAGCCCAAGCGGACTTGAGGATACGCAGTATTTT CASSPSGLEDTQYF
. TRBJ2-7 once TRBV12-3/TRBV12-4 TGTGCCAGCAGTTTCGCGGCGAGGGGCGAGCAGTACTTC CASSFAARGEQYF
. TRBJ2-5 . TRBV5-1 TGCGCCAGCAGCAGAGGCCGGGGGAAGGAGACCCAGTACTTC CASSRGRGKETQYF
TRBD2 TRBJ2-7 . TRBV7-2 TGTGCCAGCAGCTTATCGGCGGGACTAGCCTACGAGCAGTACTTC CASSLSAGLAYEQYF
TRBD1 TRBJ1-5 . TRBV7-9 TGTGCCAGCAGCAGGAGGACAGGGGAGAGCAATCAGCCCCAGCATTTT CASSRRTGESNQPQHF
. TRBJ2-2 . TRBV5-1 TGCGCCAGCAGCTCTAGACCGGGCTCCGGCACCGGGGAGCTGTTTTTT CASSSRPGSGTGELFF
TRBD2 TRBJ2-7 . TRBV7-2 TGTGCCAGCACCTCCGTTAGCGGGAGGGCTGGCCACGAGCAGTACTTC CASTSVSGRAGHEQYF
TRBD1 TRBJ1-6 . TRBV5-1 TGCGCCAGCAGCTTCACCGGGACAGGGGTAACCTCAGTCGAAGAGGCCTATAATTCACCCCTCCACTTT CASSFTGTGVTSVEEAYNSPLHF
. TRBJ2-3 . TRBV9 TGTGCCAGCAGCGTAAGGGACAGCACAGATACGCAGTATTTT CASSVRDSTDTQYF
. TRBJ1-6 . TRBV2 TGTGCCAGCAGTGAGCGGGGGTCCTATAATTCACCCCTCCACTTT CASSERGSYNSPLHF
. TRBJ2-7 . TRBV2 TGTGCCAGCAGTGCCCCCACGGGCTCCTACGAGCAGTACTTC CASSAPTGSYEQYF
TRBD2 TRBJ2-1 . TRBV2 TGTGCCAGCATCGGACTAGCGGGAGTGCATGAGCAGTTCTTC CASIGLAGVHEQFF
. TRBJ2-1 . TRBV12-3/TRBV12-4 TGTGCCAGCAGTTTAAGCCCCAATGAGCAGTTCTTC CASSLSPNEQFF
. TRBJ2-3 . TRBV6-5 TGTGCCAGCAGTAGAGATGGAACAACAGATACGCAGTATTTT CASSRDGTTDTQYF
TRBD1 TRBJ2-7 . TRBV6-5 TGTGCCAGCAGCGCACAGGGGCCGAGGGAGCAGTACTTC CASSAQGPREQYF
TRBD2 TRBJ2-5 . TRBV30 TGTGCCTGGAGTCCTAGCGGACAAGAGACCCAGTACTTC CAWSPSGQETQYF
TRBD1 TRBJ1-2 once TRBV29-1 TGCAGCGCCACCGAGGGACAGGGGACCGTTAACTATGGCTACACCTTC CSATEGQGTVNYGYTF
TRBD1 TRBJ2-7 few TRBV19 TGTGCCAGTAGTACCTTCGACAGGGCGGCCTACGAGCAGTACTTC CASSTFDRAAYEQYF
. TRBJ2-2 . TRBV4-3 TGCGCCAGCAGCCCGACTTCAGGCAACACCGGGGAGCTGTTTTTT CASSPTSGNTGELFF
. TRBJ2-2 . TRBV9 TGTGCCAGCAGCAAAGGGGGAACCGGGGAGCTGTTTTTT CASSKGGTGELFF
TRBD2 TRBJ2-7 . TRBV7-2 TGTGCCAGCAGCTCCCGGACTAGCGGGGCCTCCTACGAGCAGTACTTC CASSSRTSGASYEQYF
. TRBJ2-5 . TRBV4-2 TGTGCCAGCAGCCAAGGTAGCCGGGGGAAGGTGACAGAGACCCAGTACTTC CASSQGSRGKVTETQYF
TRBD1 TRBJ2-5 once TRBV28 TGTGCCAGCAGTCCCGGCACAGGGGCTCTGAAGACCCAGTACTTC CASSPGTGALKTQYF
. TRBJ1-5 . TRBV5-8 TGTGCCAGCAGCCGGCCGGGGGCGGAACAGCCCCAGCATTTT CASSRPGAEQPQHF
. TRBJ2-7 . TRBV7-2 TGTGCCAGCAGCTTACGGGCCCCCGGGGGCTACGAGCAGTACTTC CASSLRAPGGYEQYF
TRBD2 TRBJ2-7 . TRBV6-2/TRBV6-3 TGTGCCAGCAGCGTTGGGGGGGGCTCCTACGAGCAGTACTTC CASSVGGGSYEQYF
. TRBJ2-4 . TRBV19 TGTGCCAGTGGGGGCCGGGGCCGAGGGAACATTCAGTACTTC CASGGRGRGNIQYF
. TRBJ2-7 . TRBV13 TGTGCCAGCAGCTTAGGGTACAGGGATTACGAGCAGTACTTC CASSLGYRDYEQYF
. TRBJ2-7 . TRBV21-1 TGTGCCAGCACCAGGGGCCGGGACAGGGGAGGAGAGCAGTACTTC CASTRGRDRGGEQYF
TRBD1 TRBJ1-2 . TRBV19 TGTGCCAGTAGTGCCGACGCAGGGGGTCGAGCTGGCTACACCTTC CASSADAGGRAGYTF
. TRBJ2-2 . TRBV25-1 TGTGCCAGCAGAAGGCAGGGGAACACCGGGGAGCTGTTTTTT CASRRQGNTGELFF
. TRBJ2-3 . TRBV28 TGTGCCAGCAGTTTATCTTCGGGGGATGAAGATACGCAGTATTTT CASSLSSGDEDTQYF
TRBD1 TRBJ2-3 few TRBV29-1 TGCAGCGTTATTACAGGGGGCGGTGATACGCAGTATTTT CSVITGGGDTQYF
. TRBJ1-2 . TRBV28 TGTGCCAGCAGTTTATCAACAGACTATGGCTACACCTTC CASSLSTDYGYTF
. TRBJ2-6 . TRBV4-3 TGCGCCAGCAGCCAAGAAACTACTGGGGCCAACGTCCTGACTTTC CASSQETTGANVLTF
. TRBJ2-7 . TRBV5-1 TGCGCCAGCAGCTTGGCCTACGACAGTACCTACGAGCAGTACTTC CASSLAYDSTYEQYF
. TRBJ2-7 . TRBV30 TGTGCCTGGAGTCGAGAGTCGGGGCCTCACTTC CAWSRESGPHF
TRBD2 TRBJ2-3 . TRBV7-2 TGTGCCAGCAGCGCAACTAGCGTTGATACGCAGTATTTT CASSATSVDTQYF
TRBD1 TRBJ2-1 . TRBV12-5 TGTGCTAGTGGTTTGATGGACAGGTCTGAGCAGTTCTTC CASGLMDRSEQFF
TRBD2 TRBJ2-1 . TRBV7-9 TGTGCCAGCAGCCAGGTCGGGACTAGCGGCCTCCGGGAGCAGTTCTTC CASSQVGTSGLREQFF
TRBD1 TRBJ2-7 once TRBV24-1 TGTGCCACCAGTCCGACAGGGGGGTCGTCCTACGAGCAGTACTTC CATSPTGGSSYEQYF
. TRBJ1-4 . TRBV6-5 TGTGCCAGCAGTCAGGACCCGTATGAAAAACTGTTTTTT CASSQDPYEKLFF
TRBD1 TRBJ1-2 . TRBV6-9 TGTGCCAGCAGTAAATATAAAACCTCCGATCGACAGGGTGGGTCTAGCGGCTACACCTTC CASSKYKTSDRQGGSSGYTF
. TRBJ1-2 . TRBV19 TGTGCCAGTAGTATTAGATCGTGGGGGACGGTCACTAACTATGGCTACACCTTC CASSIRSWGTVTNYGYTF
TRBD2 TRBJ2-7 . TRBV25-1 TGTGCCAGCACATCCCGGACTAGCGGGAGTGGCGAGCAGTACTTC CASTSRTSGSGEQYF
. TRBJ1-4 . TRBV7-3 TGTGCCAGCAGGCCAACCGGAGCAACTAATGAAAAACTGTTTTTT CASRPTGATNEKLFF
TRBD2 TRBJ2-3 . TRBV7-2 TGTGCCAGCAGCTTAGTCACTAGCGCTCGGGATACGCAGTATTTT CASSLVTSARDTQYF
TRBD2 TRBJ2-7 . TRBV5-8 TGTGCCAGCAGCTTGGGACTAGCGGGCCCCCACGAGCAGTACTTC CASSLGLAGPHEQYF